This is a list of T cell receptor beta chains from one sample in a study of CD8 T cell repertoires and HIV-1 epitope variants. TCRdb's copy holds only in-frame clones and misses some; the assay was immunoSEQ multiplex PCR. The sample contains roughly 5,000 clones, 60% to 70% of which appear only once. Antigens of these TCRs are unknown. The specimen sequenced was cultured CD8+ T cells derived from PBMCs. The receptors derive from a male donor with HIV. Each CDR3 is given with its conserved first and last residue. Each record gives: clone size, D gene, J gene, V gene, CDR3 protein, CDR3 DNA. A D gene is named only where the DNA matches it firmly. Size is stated for part of the rows, as once, few or many counts, or as a class when the clone is expanded.

clone size: .
D gene: .
J gene: TRBJ2-2
V gene: TRBV21-1
CDR3 protein: CASVTSRSTGELFF
CDR3 DNA: TGTGCCAGCGTGACTTCGAGGAGCACCGGGGAGCTGTTTTTT

clone size: once
D gene: .
J gene: TRBJ1-5
V gene: TRBV7-9
CDR3 protein: CASSLDGGRDQPQHF
CDR3 DNA: TGTGCCAGCAGCTTGGATGGGGGCCGAGACCAGCCCCAGCATTTT

clone size: .
D gene: .
J gene: TRBJ2-4
V gene: TRBV13
CDR3 protein: CASSPVGRGGNIQYF
CDR3 DNA: TGTGCCAGCAGCCCTGTCGGCAGAGGGGGAAACATTCAGTACTTC

clone size: .
D gene: .
J gene: TRBJ1-1
V gene: TRBV28
CDR3 protein: CASSLDLGETEAFF
CDR3 DNA: TGTGCCAGCAGTTTGGACCTAGGGGAAACTGAAGCTTTCTTT

clone size: .
D gene: .
J gene: TRBJ2-3
V gene: TRBV11-3
CDR3 protein: CASSLPDADTQYF
CDR3 DNA: TGTGCCAGCAGCTTACCAGACGCAGATACGCAGTATTTT

clone size: .
D gene: .
J gene: TRBJ1-1
V gene: TRBV6-6
CDR3 protein: CASSYSEGGTEAFF
CDR3 DNA: TGTGCCAGCAGTTACTCTGAAGGGGGCACTGAAGCTTTCTTT

clone size: .
D gene: .
J gene: TRBJ2-3
V gene: TRBV6-6
CDR3 protein: CASRGTSTDTQYF
CDR3 DNA: TGTGCCAGCAGAGGGACTAGCACAGATACGCAGTATTTT

clone size: once
D gene: TRBD1
J gene: TRBJ1-2
V gene: TRBV7-3
CDR3 protein: CAGSLETGHGYTF
CDR3 DNA: TGTGCCGGCAGCTTAGAGACAGGGCATGGCTACACCTTC

clone size: .
D gene: .
J gene: TRBJ1-1
V gene: TRBV11-1
CDR3 protein: CASSLTAGGTEAFF
CDR3 DNA: TGTGCCAGCAGCTTGACAGCCGGGGGTACTGAAGCTTTCTTT

clone size: .
D gene: .
J gene: TRBJ2-6
V gene: TRBV27
CDR3 protein: CASSSMTEQVLSGANVLTF
CDR3 DNA: TGTGCCAGCAGTTCGATGACGGAGCAAGTTCTTTCTGGGGCCAACGTCCTGACTTTC

clone size: .
D gene: .
J gene: TRBJ2-3
V gene: TRBV27
CDR3 protein: CASSLSITDTQYF
CDR3 DNA: TGTGCCAGCAGTTTATCGATCACAGATACGCAGTATTTT

clone size: few
D gene: TRBD2
J gene: TRBJ2-1
V gene: TRBV9
CDR3 protein: CASSKIAGDEQFF
CDR3 DNA: TGTGCCAGCAGCAAAATAGCGGGAGATGAGCAGTTCTTC